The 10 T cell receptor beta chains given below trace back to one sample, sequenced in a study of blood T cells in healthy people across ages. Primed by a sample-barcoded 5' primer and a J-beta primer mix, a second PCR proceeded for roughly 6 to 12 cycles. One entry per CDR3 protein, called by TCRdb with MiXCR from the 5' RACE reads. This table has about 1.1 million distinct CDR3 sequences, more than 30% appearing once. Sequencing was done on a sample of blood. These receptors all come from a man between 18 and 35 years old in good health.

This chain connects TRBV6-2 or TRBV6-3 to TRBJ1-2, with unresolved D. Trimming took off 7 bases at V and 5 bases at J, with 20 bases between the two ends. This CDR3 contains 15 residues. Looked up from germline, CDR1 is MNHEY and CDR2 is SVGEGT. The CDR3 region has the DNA TGTGCCAGCAACTACCCCGCGAGGACGGAATATGGCTACACCTTC. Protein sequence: CASNYPARTEYGYTF.

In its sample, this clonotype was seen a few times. CDR3 sequence (DNA): TGCAGCGTTGAAGACCAAAGGGAGGACAGAAACTATGGCTACACCTTC. Protein product: CSVEDQREDRNYGYTF. The chain carries TRBV29-1 and TRBJ1-2, with D tentatively TRBD1 (6 bases). This CDR3 region has 16 residues. V dropped 0 bases and J dropped 2 bases, with 16 bases sitting between them. Germline V CDR1 and CDR2: SQVTM, ANQGSEA.

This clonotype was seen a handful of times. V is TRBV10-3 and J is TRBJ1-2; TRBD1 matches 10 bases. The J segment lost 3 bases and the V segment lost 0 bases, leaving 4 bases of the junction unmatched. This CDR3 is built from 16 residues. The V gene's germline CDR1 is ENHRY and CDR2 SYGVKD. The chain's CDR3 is CAISESPGTGDYGYTF. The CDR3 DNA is TGTGCCATCAGTGAGTCTCCCGGGACAGGGGACTATGGCTACACCTTC.

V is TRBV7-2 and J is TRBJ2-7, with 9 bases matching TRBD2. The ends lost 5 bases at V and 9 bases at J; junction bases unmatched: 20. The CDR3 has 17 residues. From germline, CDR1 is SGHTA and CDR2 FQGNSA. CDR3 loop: CASSPLRGSSGALPQYF. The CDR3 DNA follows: TGTGCCAGCAGCCCCCTCCGCGGATCTAGCGGGGCTCTCCCGCAGTACTTC.

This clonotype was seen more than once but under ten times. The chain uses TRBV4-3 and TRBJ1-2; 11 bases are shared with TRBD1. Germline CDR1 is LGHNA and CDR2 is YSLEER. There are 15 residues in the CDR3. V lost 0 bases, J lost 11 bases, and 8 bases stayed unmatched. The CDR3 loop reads CASSQDSRTGGAYTF. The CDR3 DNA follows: TGCGCCAGCAGCCAAGATAGTAGGACAGGGGGCGCGTACACCTTC.

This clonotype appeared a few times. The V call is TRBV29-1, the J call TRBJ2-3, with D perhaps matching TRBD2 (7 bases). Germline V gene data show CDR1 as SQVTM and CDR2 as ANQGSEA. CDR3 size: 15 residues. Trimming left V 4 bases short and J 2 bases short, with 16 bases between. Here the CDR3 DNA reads TGCAGCGTTGTGCGTGGGGGGGCTTCCACAGATACGCAGTATTTT. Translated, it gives CSVVRGGASTDTQYF.

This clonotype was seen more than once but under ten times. The CDR3 loop is CASSRGAPNSPLHF. CDR3 sequence (DNA): TGTGCCAGCAGCAGGGGAGCACCTAATTCACCCCTCCACTTT. V and J are TRBV6-2 or TRBV6-3 and TRBJ1-6; a possible D gene is TRBD1 (6 bases). V shed 6 bases and J shed 6 bases, with 12 bases lying between them. This CDR3 is built from 14 residues. Per germline, CDR1 MNHEY and CDR2 SVGEGT.

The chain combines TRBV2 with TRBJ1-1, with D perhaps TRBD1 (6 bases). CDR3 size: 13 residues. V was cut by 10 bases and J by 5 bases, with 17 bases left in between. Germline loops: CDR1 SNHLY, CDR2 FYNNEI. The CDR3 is CATLRGRGTEAFF. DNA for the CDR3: TGTGCCACCCTTCGGGGGCGCGGAACTGAAGCTTTCTTT.

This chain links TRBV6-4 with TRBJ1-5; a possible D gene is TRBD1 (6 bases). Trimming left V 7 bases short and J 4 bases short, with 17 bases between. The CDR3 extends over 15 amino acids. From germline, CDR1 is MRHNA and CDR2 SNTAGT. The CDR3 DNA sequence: TGTGCCAGCACCGAAAGGTCAGGGGTAAATCAGCCCCAGCATTTT. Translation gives CASTERSGVNQPQHF.

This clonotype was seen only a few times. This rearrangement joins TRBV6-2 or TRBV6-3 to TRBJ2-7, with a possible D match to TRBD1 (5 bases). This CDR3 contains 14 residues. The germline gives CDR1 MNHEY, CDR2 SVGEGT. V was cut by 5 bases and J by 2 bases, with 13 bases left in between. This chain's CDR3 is CASSRRGSPYEQYF. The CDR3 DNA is TGTGCCAGCAGTAGAAGGGGCAGCCCCTACGAGCAGTACTTC.